What follows describes a single TCR beta chain. These data are taken from a study of control samples from healthy donors and cancer patients. CDR1 MNHEY and CDR2 SMNVEV come from the germline V gene (reference sequence). Trimming stripped 0 bases from V and 8 bases from J, with 7 bases between. The CDR3 contains 12 residues. The repertoire was sequenced with immunoSEQ multiplex PCR; TCRdb's copy has only in-frame clones and lacks some. The sample lists around 180,000 clones; approximately 94% were seen once. This rearrangement joins TRBV27 to TRBJ1-2; the D is unclear. Sequenced: blood. This TCR was recovered from a woman younger than 35 in good health. DNA for the CDR3: TGTGCCAGCAGTTTATCTGGGGAGGGCTACACCTTC. Protein sequence: CASSLSGEGYTF.